What follows is one TCR beta chain and its context. Assay used: immunoSEQ multiplex PCR; TCRdb lists only in-frame clones, some missing. The repertoire holds about 44,000 clones, with about 96% as singletons. The sample is drawn from a study of technical replicates of blood from several donors. V was cut by 7 bases and J by 7 bases, with 25 bases left in between. CDR1 is LNHDA, CDR2 SQIVND, per germline (reference sequence). The length of the CDR3 is 16 residues. Input material: T cells isolated from PBMCs. The chain is built from TRBV19 and TRBJ1-1; D is unresolved. The clonotype was recovered from a human donor in good health. Here the CDR3 DNA reads TGTGCCAGTACCCTGAGGGTGGGCAGTCCCTCTCGTGAAGCTTTCTTT. Translation: CASTLRVGSPSREAFF.